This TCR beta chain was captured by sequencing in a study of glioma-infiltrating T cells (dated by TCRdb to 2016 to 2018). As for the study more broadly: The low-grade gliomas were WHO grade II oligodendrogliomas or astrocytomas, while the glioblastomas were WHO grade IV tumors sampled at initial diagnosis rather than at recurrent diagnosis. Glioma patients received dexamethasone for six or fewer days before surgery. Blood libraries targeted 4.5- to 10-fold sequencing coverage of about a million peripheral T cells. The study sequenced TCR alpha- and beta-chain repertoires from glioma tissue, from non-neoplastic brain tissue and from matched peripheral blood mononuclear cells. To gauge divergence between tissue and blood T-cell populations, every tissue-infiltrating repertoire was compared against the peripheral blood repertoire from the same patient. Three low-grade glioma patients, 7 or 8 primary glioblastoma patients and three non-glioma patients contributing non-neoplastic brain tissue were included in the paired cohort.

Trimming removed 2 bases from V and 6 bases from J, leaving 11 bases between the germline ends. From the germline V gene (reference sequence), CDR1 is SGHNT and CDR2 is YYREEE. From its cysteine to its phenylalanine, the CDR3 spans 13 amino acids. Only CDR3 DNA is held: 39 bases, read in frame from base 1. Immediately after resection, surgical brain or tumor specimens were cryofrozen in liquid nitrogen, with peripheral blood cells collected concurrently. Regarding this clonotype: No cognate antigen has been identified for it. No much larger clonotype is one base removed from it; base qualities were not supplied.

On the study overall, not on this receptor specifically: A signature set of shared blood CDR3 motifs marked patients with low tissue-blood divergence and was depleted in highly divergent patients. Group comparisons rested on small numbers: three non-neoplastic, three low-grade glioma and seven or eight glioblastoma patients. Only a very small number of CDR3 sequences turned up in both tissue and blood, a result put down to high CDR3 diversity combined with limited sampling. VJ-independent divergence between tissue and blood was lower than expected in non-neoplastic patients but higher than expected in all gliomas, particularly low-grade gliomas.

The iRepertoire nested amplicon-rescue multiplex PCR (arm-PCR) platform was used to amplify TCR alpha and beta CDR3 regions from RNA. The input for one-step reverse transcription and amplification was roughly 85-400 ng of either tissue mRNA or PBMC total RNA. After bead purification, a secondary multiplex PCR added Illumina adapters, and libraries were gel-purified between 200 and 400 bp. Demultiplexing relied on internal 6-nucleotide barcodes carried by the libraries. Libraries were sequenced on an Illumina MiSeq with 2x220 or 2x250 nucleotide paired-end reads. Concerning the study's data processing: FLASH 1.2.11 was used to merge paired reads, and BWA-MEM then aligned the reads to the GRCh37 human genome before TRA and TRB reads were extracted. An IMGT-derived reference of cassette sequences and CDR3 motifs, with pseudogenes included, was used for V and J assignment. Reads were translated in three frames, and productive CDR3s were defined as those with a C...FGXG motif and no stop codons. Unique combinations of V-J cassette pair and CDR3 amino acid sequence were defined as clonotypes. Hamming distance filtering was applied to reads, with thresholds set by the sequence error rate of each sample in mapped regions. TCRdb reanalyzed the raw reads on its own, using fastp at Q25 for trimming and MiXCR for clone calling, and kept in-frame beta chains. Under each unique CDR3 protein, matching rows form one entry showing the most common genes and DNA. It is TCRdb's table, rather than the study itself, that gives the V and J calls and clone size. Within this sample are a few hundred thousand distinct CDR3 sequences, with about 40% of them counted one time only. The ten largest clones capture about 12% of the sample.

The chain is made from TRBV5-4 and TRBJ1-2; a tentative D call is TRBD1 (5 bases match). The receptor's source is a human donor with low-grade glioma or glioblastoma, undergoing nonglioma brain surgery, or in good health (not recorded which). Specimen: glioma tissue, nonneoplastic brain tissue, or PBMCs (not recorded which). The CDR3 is CASSFEGLHGYTF. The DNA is TGTGCCAGCAGCTTCGAGGGGCTGCATGGCTACACCTTC.